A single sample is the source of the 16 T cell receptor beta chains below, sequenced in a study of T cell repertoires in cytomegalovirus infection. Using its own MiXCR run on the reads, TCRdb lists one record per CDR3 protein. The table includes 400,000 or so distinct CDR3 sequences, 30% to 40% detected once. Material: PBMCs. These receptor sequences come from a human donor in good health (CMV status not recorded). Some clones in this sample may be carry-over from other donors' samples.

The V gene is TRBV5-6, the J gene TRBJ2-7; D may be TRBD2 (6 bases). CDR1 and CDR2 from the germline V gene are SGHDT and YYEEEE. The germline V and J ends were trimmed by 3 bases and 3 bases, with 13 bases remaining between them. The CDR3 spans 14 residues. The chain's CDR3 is CASSSGPGDYEQYF. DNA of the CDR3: TGTGCCAGCAGCTCGGGGCCGGGGGACTACGAGCAGTACTTC.

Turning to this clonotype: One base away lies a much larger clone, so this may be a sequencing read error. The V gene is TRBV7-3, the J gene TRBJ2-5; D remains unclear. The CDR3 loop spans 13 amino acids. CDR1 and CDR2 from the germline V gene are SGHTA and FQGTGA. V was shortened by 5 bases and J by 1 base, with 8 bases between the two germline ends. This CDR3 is CASSTMCQETQYF. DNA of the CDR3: TGTGCCAGCAGCACTATGTGCCAAGAGACCCAGTACTTC.

This CDR3 reads CASGSGTGWTGELFF. Here the CDR3 DNA reads TGTGCCAGCGGATCCGGGACAGGGTGGACCGGGGAGCTGTTTTTT. The V and J genes are TRBV27 and TRBJ2-2; 9 positions agree with TRBD1. The germline V gene has CDR1 MNHEY and CDR2 SMNVEV (reference sequence). V gave up 8 bases and J gave up 5 bases; unmatched junction bases: 9. The CDR3 loop spans 15 amino acids.

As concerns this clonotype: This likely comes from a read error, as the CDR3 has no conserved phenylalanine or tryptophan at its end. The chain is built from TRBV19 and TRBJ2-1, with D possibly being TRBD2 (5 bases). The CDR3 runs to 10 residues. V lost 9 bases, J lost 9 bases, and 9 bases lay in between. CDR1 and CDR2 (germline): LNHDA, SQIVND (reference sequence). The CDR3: CASFAGEQFL. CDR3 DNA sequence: TGTGCCAGCTTTGCGGGTGAGCAGTTCTTA.

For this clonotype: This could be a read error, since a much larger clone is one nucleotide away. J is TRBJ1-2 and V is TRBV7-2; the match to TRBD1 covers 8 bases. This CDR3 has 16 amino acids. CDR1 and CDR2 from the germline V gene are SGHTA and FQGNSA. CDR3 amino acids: CASSLGTGVSNYVYTF. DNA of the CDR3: TGTGCCAGCAGCCTCGGGACAGGAGTCTCTAACTATGTCTACACCTTC.

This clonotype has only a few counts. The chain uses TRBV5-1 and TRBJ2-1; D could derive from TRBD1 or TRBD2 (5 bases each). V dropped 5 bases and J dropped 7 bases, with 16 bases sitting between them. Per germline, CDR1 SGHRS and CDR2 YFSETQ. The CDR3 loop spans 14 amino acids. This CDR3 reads CASRFGTPGNEQFF. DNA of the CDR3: TGCGCCAGCAGGTTCGGGACCCCTGGGAATGAGCAGTTCTTC.

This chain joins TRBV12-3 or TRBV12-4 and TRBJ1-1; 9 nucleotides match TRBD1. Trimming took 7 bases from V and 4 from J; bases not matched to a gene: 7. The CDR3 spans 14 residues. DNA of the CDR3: TGTGCCAGCATCCTGACAGGGGGAGGCACTGAAGCTTTCTTT. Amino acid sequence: CASILTGGGTEAFF.

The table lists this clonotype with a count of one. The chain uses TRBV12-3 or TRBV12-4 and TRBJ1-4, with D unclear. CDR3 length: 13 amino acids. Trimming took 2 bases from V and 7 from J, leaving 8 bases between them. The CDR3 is CASSLRWGEKLFF. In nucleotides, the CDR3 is TGTGCCAGCAGTTTACGATGGGGTGAAAAACTGTTTTTT.

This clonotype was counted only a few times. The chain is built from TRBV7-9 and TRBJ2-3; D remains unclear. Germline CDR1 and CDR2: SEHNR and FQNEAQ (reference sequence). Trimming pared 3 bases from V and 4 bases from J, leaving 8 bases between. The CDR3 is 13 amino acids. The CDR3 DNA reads TGTGCCAGCAGCTTTTCTGCACCAGATACGCAGTATTTT. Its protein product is CASSFSAPDTQYF. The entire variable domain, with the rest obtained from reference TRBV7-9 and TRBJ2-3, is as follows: DTGVSQNPRHKITKRGQNVTFRCDPISEHNRLYWYRQTLGQGPEFLTYFQNEAQLEKSRLLSDRFSAERPKGSFSTLEIQRTEQGDSAMYLCASSFSAPDTQYFGPGTRLTVL.

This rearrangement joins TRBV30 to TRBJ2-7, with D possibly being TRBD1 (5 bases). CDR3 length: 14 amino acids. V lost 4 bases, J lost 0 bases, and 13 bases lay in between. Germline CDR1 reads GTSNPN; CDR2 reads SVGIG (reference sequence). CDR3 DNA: TGTGCCTGGACATACCAGGGTTCCTCCTACGAGCAGTACTTC. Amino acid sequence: CAWTYQGSSYEQYF.

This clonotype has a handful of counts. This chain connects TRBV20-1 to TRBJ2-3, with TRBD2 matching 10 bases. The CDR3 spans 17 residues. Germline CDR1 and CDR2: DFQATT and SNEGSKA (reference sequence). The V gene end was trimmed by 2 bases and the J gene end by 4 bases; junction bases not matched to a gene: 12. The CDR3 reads CSARTGTSVGSADTQYF. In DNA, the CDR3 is TGCAGTGCTAGAACCGGGACTAGCGTTGGATCCGCAGATACGCAGTATTTT.

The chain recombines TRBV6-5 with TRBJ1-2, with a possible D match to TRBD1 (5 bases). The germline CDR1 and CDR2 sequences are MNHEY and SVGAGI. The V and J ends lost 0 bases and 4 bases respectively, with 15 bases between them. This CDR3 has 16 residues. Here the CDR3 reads CASSYSHQGGVYGYTF. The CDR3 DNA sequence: TGTGCCAGCAGTTACTCACATCAGGGAGGGGTCTATGGCTACACCTTC.

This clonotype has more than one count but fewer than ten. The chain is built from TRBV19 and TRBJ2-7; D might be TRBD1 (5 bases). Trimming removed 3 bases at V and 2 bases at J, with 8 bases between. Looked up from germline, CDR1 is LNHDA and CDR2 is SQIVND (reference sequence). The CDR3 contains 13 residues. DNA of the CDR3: TGTGCCAGTAGTATTTTAGGGGCCTACGAGCAGTACTTC. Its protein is CASSILGAYEQYF. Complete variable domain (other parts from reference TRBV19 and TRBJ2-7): DGGITQSPKYLFRKEGQNVTLSCEQNLNHDAMYWYRQDPGQGLRLIYYSQIVNDFQKGDIAEGYSVSREKKESFPLTVTSAQKNPTAFYLCASSILGAYEQYFGPGTRLTVT.

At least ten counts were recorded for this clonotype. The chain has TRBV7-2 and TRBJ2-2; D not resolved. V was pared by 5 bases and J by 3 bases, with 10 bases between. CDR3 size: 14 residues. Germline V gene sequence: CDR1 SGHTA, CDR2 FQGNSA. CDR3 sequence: CASSLAWDTGELFF. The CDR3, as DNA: TGTGCCAGCAGCCTGGCTTGGGACACCGGGGAGCTGTTTTTT.

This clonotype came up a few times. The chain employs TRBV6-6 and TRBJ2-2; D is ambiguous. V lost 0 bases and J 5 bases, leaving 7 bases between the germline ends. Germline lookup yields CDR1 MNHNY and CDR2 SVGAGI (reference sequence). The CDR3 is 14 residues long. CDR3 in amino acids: CASSYSALTGELFF. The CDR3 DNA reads TGTGCCAGCAGTTACTCAGCGCTAACCGGGGAGCTGTTTTTT.

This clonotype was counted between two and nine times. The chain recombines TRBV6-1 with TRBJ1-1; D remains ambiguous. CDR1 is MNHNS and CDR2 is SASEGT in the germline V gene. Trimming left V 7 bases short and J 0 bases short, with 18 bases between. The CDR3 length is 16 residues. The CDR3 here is CASKALGMSVNTEAFF. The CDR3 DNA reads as TGTGCCAGCAAGGCGTTAGGGATGTCTGTGAACACTGAAGCTTTCTTT.